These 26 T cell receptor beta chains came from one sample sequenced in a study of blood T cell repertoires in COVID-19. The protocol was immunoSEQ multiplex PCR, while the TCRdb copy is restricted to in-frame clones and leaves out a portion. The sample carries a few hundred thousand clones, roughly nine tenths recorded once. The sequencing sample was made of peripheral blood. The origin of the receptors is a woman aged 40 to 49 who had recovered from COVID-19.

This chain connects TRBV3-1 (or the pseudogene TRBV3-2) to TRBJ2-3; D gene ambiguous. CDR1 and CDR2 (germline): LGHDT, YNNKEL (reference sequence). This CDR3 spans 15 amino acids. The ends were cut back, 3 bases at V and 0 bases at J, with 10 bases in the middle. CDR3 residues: CASSHVYPSTDTQYF. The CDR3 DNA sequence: TGTGCCAGCAGCCATGTCTACCCAAGCACAGATACGCAGTATTTT.

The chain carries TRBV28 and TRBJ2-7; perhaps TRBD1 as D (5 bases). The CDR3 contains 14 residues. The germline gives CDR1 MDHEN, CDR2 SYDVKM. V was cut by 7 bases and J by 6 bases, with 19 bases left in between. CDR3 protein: CASTPTDLMTEQYV. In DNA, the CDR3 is TGTGCCAGCACCCCGACAGATCTCATGACCGAGCAGTACGTC.

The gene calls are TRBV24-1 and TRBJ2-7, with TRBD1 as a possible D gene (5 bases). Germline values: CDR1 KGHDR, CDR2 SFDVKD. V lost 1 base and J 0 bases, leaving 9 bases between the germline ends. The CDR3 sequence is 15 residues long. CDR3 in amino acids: CATSDFVQGSYEQYF. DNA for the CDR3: TGTGCCACCAGTGATTTCGTCCAGGGCTCCTACGAGCAGTACTTC.

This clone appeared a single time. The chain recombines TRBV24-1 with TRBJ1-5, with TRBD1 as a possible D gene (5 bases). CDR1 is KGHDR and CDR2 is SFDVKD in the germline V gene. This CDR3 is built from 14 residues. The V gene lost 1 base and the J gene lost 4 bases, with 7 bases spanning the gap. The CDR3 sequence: CATSDFTGNQPQHF. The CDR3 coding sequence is TGTGCCACCAGTGATTTCACAGGTAATCAGCCCCAGCATTTT.

In nucleotides, the CDR3 is TGTGCCACCAGCAGAGTTGGAGGATCCACTCTTAGGCAGCCCCAGCATTTT. This codes for CATSRVGGSTLRQPQHF. The chain links TRBV15 to TRBJ1-5; D gene uncertain. CDR1 and CDR2 (germline): LNHNV, YYDKDF (reference sequence). This CDR3 spans 17 amino acids. Deletions cut 1 base from V and 7 bases from J, with 20 bases between.

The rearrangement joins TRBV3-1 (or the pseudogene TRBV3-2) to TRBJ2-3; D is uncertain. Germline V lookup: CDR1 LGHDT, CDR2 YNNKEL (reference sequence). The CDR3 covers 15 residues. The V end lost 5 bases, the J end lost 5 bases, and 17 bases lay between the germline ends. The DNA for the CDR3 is TGTGCCAGCAGCAAGGTTTGGGCGCCCAAAGATACGCAGTATTTT. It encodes CASSKVWAPKDTQYF.

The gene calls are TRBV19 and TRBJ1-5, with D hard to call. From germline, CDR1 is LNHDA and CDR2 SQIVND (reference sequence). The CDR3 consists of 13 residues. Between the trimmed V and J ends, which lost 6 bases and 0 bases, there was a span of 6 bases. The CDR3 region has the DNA TGTGCCAGTAGATACGGTAGCAATCAGCCCCAGCATTTT. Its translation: CASRYGSNQPQHF.

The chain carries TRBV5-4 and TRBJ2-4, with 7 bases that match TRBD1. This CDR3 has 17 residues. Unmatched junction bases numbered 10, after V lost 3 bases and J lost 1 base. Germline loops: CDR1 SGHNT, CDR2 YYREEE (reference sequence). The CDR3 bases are TGTGCCAGCAGCTCACTGAAAGAAGGGGGCGCCAAAAACATTCAGTACTTC. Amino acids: CASSSLKEGGAKNIQYF. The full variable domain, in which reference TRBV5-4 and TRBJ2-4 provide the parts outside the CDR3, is ETGVTQSPTHLIKTRGQQVTLRCSSQSGHNTVSWYQQALGQGPQFIFQYYREEENGRGNFPPRFSGLQFPNYSSELNVNALELDDSALYLCASSSLKEGGAKNIQYFGAGTRLSVL.

The CDR3 DNA reads TGTGCCAGCAGTTACTCGGGCGGGAGGAACGCAGATACGCAGTATTTT. Its translation is CASSYSGGRNADTQYF. The chain joins TRBV6-5 to TRBJ2-3, with TRBD2 matching over 8 bases. V dropped 0 bases and J dropped 4; count of bases not matched to a gene: 6. Germline V lookup: CDR1 MNHEY, CDR2 SVGAGI. This CDR3 spans 16 amino acids.

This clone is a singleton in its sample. The CDR3 nucleotides read TGTGCCAGCAGCTTTTCAGGGGTAACGAACGAGCAGTACTTC. Its protein is CASSFSGVTNEQYF. The chain carries TRBV5-6 and TRBJ2-7; possibly TRBD1 for D (6 bases). The CDR3 sequence is 14 residues long. Germline CDR1 is SGHDT and CDR2 is YYEEEE. The ends were cut back, 2 bases at V and 5 bases at J, with 14 bases in the middle.

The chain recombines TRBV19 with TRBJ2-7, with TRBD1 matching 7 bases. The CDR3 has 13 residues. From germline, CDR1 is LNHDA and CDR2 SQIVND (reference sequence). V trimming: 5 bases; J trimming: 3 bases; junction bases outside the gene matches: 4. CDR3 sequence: CASSPAGGYEQYV. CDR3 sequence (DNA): TGTGCCAGTAGTCCAGCAGGGGGCTACGAGCAGTACGTC.

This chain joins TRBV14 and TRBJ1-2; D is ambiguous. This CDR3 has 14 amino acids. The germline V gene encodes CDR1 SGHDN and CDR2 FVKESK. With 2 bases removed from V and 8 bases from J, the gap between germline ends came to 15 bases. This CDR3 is CASSQTAGLGGYTF. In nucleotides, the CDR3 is TGTGCCAGCAGCCAAACGGCGGGCTTAGGAGGCTACACCTTC.

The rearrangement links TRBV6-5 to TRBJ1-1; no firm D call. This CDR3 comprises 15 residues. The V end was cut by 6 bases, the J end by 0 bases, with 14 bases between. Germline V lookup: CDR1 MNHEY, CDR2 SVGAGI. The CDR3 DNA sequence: TGTGCCAGCAGGCGCGTTGAGGCCCTGAACACTGAAGCTTTCTTT. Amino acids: CASRRVEALNTEAFF.

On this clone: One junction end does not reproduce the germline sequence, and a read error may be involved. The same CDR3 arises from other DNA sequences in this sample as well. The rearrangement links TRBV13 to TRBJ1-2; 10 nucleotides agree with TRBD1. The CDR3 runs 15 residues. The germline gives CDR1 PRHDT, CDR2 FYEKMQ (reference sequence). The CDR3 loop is CASSTRRQGAYGYTF. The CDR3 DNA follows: TGTGCTAGCAGTACCAGACGACAGGGGGCCTATGGCTACACCTTC. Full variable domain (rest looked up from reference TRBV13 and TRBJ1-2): AAGVIQSPRHLIKEKRETATLKCYPIPRHDTVYWYQQGPGQDPQFLISFYEKMQSDKGSIPDRFSAQQFSDYHSELNMSSLELGDSALYFCASSTRRQGAYGYTFGSGTRLTVV.

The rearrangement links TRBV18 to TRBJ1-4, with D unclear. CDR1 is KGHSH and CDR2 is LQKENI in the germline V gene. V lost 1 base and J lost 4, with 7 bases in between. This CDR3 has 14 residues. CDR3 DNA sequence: TGTGCCAGCTCACCACAAAGCGGTAATGAAAAACTGTTTTTT. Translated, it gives CASSPQSGNEKLFF.

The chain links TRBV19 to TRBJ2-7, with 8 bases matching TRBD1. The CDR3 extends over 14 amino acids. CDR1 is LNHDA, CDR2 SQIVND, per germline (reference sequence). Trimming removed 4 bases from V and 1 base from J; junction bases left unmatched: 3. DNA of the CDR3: TGTGCCAGTAGTACCCGGACAGGGTCCTACGAGCAGTACTTC. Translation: CASSTRTGSYEQYF. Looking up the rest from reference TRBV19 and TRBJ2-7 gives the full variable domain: DGGITQSPKYLFRKEGQNVTLSCEQNLNHDAMYWYRQDPGQGLRLIYYSQIVNDFQKGDIAEGYSVSREKKESFPLTVTSAQKNPTAFYLCASSTRTGSYEQYFGPGTRLTVT.

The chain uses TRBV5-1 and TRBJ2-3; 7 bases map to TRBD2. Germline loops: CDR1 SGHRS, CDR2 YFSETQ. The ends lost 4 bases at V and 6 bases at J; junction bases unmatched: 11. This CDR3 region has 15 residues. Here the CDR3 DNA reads TGCGCCAGCAGCCCTGGTGGGGGGGTAGGCGATACGCAGTATTTT. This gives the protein CASSPGGGVGDTQYF.

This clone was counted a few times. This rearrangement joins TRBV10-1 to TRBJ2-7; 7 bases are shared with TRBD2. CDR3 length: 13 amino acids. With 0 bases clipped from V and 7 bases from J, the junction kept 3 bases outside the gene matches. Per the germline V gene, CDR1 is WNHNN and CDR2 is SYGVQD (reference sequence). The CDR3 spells CASSESGGSEQYF. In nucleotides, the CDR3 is TGCGCCAGCAGTGAGTCGGGAGGGTCAGAGCAGTACTTC.

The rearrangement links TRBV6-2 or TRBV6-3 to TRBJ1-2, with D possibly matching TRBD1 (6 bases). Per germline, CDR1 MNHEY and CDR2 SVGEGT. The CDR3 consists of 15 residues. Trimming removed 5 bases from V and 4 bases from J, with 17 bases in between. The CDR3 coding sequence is TGTGCCAGCAGTACCACAGGGCCATGGGGCTATGGCTACACCTTC. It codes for CASSTTGPWGYGYTF.

CDR3 amino acids: CASSQLTSGGETQYF. For the CDR3, the DNA is TGCGCCAGCAGCCAACTCACTAGCGGGGGTGAGACCCAGTACTTC. The chain combines TRBV5-1 with TRBJ2-5; TRBD2 matches 11 bases. V lost 4 bases to trimming and J lost 5 bases; unmatched junction nucleotides: 7. The CDR3 totals 15 residues. Germline V gene sequence: CDR1 SGHRS, CDR2 YFSETQ.

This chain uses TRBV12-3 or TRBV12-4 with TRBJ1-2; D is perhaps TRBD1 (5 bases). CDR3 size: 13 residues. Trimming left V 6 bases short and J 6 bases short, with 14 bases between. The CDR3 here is CASRGMTEDGYTF. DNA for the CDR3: TGTGCCAGCAGGGGAATGACAGAGGATGGCTACACCTTC.

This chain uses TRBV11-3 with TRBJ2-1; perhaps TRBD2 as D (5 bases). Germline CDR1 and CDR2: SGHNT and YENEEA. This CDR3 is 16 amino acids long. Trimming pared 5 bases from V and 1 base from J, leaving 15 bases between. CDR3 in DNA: TGTGCCAGCAGCCCCCCAGGACTCATGTCCTACAATGAGCAGTTCTTC. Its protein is CASSPPGLMSYNEQFF.

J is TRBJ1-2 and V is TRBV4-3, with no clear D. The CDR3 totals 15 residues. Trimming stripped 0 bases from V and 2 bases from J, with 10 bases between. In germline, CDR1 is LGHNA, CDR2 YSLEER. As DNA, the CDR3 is TGCGCCAGCAGCCAAGATCGTTACAGCAACTATGGCTACACCTTC. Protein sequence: CASSQDRYSNYGYTF.

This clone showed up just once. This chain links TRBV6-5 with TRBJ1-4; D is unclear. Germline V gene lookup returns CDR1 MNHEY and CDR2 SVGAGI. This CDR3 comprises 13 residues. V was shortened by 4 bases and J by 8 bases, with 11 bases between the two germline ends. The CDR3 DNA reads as TGTGCCAGCAGTTTGCAGGAGCGGGAAAAACTGTTTTTT. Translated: CASSLQEREKLFF.

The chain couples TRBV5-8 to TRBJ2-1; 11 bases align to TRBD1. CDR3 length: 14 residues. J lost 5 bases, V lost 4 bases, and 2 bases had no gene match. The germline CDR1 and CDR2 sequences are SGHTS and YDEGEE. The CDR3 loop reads CASSRDRGDNEQFF. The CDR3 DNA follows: TGTGCCAGCAGCCGGGACAGGGGGGACAATGAGCAGTTCTTC. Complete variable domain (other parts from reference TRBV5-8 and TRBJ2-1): EAGVTQSPTHLIKTRGQQATLRCSPISGHTSVYWYQQALGLGLQFLLWYDEGEERNRGNFPPRFSGRQFPNYSSELNVNALELEDSALYLCASSRDRGDNEQFFGPGTRLTVL.

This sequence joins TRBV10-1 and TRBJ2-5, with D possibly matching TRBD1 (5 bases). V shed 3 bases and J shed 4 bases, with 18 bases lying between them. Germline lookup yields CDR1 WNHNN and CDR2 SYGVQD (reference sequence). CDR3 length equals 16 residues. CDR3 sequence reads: CASSEYVGQGPETQYF. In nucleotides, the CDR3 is TGCGCCAGCAGTGAATACGTCGGGCAGGGCCCAGAGACCCAGTACTTC.